This T cell receptor (beta chain) stems from a study of blood T cell repertoires in COVID-19. Overall study context: COVID-19 samples from acute and convalescent phases originated in the United States, Italy and Spain. In each case, the material was cDNA or gDNA derived from T cells, B-cell-depleted T cells, or PBMCs.

Method: immunoSEQ multiplex PCR; TCRdb's copy keeps in-frame clones and lacks some. Here the sample spans a few hundred thousand clones, 89% being singletons. CDR3 length: 15 amino acids. Germline loops: CDR1 SGHVS, CDR2 FNYEAQ. V lost 3 bases to trimming and J lost 6 bases; unmatched junction nucleotides: 6. This clone turned up a few times. Input material: peripheral blood. The chain has TRBV7-6 and TRBJ2-1; 9 bases line up with TRBD1. This clonotype was sampled from a woman aged 55-75 years with acute or convalescent COVID-19. CDR3 sequence (DNA): TGTGCCAGCAGCTTCAAACAGGGGGCTCCCAATGAGCAGTTCTTC. It yields the protein CASSFKQGAPNEQFF.